This T cell receptor (beta chain) emerged from a study of blood T cell repertoires in COVID-19. Study-wide background: COVID-19 samples collected from the United States, Italy and Spain covered acute and convalescent phases. In each case, the material was cDNA or gDNA derived from T cells, B-cell-depleted T cells, or PBMCs.

The CDR3 consists of 16 residues. V was pared by 5 bases and J by 0 bases, with 4 bases of the junction left unmatched. Germline lookup yields CDR1 LNHDA and CDR2 SQIVND (reference sequence). Original data processing: Scientists estimated how many nucleated cells there were by amplifying reference gene primers. TCRdb's copy holds only in-frame clones and misses some; the assay was immunoSEQ multiplex PCR. The V and J calls and clone size are taken from that table; D and trimming were inferred from the DNA. The repertoire holds about 180,000 clones, with less than 85% as singletons. The material sequenced was peripheral blood. This chain connects TRBV19 to TRBJ2-1, with 10 bases lining up with TRBD2. This TCR was sampled from a woman older than 75 with active or convalescent COVID-19. The CDR3 sequence is CASSGLAGDSYNEQFF. The CDR3 DNA reads TGTGCCAGTAGTGGCCTAGCGGGGGACTCCTACAATGAGCAGTTCTTC.